This paragraph reports one T cell receptor (beta chain). Its antigen is as yet unknown. This specimen belongs to a study of beta chain features in type 1 diabetes. Study findings and constraints: Here, the possible influence of HLA type (on TCRB rearrangement) remained unresolved. TCRB CDR3s from Type 1 diabetes patients were moderately but significantly shorter in all four CD4+ subsets. Insertion counts at VDJ junctions were lower in type 1 diabetes patients, who also showed more deletions there.

The CDR3 contains 15 residues. CDR1 is SQVTM and CDR2 is ANQGSEA in the germline V gene. V shed 2 bases and J shed 0 bases, with 13 bases lying between them. The investigators reverse transcribed all of the isolated RNA, so they sequenced expressed TCRB transcripts. The study sequenced naive, central memory and regulatory T cell samples to an average of about 3.9 million reads. Produced via immunoSEQ multiplex PCR; TCRdb's table is partial and in-frame only. The sample has 130,000 to 150,000 clones, 9.2% seen once. Sequenced material: central memory CD4+ T cells from blood. The chain has TRBV29-1 and TRBJ1-1, with a tentative D call TRBD1 (5 bases). This receptor was obtained from a man aged 18 to 35 in good health. The chain's CDR3 is CSVESRGSLNTEAFF. The CDR3 region has the DNA TGCAGCGTTGAAAGTCGGGGGTCCCTGAACACTGAAGCTTTCTTT.